This TCR beta chain was identified during a study of T cells in Graves' hyperthyroidism and ophthalmopathy (dated by TCRdb to the late 2010s). About the full investigation: Peripheral blood samples were taken at initial diagnosis, before any treatment was given. TCR V-J signatures able to tell the groups apart were searched for in a discovery cohort of some 97 patients, of whom 40 to 45 had Graves' ophthalmopathy and roughly 59 had stable Graves' hyperthyroidism. The roughly 100 discovery patients were randomly divided into training and test sets at a 7:3 ratio. TCR Vbeta CDR3 sequencing of 120 to 150 peripheral blood samples (approximately 44 ophthalmopathy, some 75 hyperthyroidism and roughly 17 progressor patients) is reported in the paper. After blood sampling, hyperthyroidism patients were treated with methimazole at a starting dose of 30 mg daily, and ophthalmopathy patients were treated with high-dose intravenous methylprednisolone. Prospective prediction of ophthalmopathy was tested in an independent validation cohort of 18 to 20 hyperthyroidism patients and 15 to 17 patients who later progressed to ophthalmopathy. Thyroid tissue and blood T-cell repertoires from more than five Graves' hyperthyroidism patients were also compared in the study.

Concerning this clonotype: Its recognized antigen is unknown. One base away there is no much larger clone; base qualities are not given.

The CDR3 runs 18 residues from the cysteine to the phenylalanine. The retained sequence is limited to the CDR3, 54 bases, with the frame set at the first base. Ends trimmed: V by 2 bases, J by 4 bases; bases unmatched to a gene: 14. CDR1 and CDR2 were assigned from the germline V gene (reference sequence) as DFQATT and SNEGSKA. Study-level results and caveats: A 13 V-J signature model separated ophthalmopathy from stable hyperthyroidism, with about 90% sensitivity and 81% to 83% specificity in cross-validation and 80%/75% in testing. Most expanded thyroid clonotypes (frequency above 0.001) were also detected in blood, a finding suggesting that blood repertoires may reflect thyroid immune responses. Sample size was not statistically predetermined, and investigators were not blinded to group allocation. In validation, the model predicted progression to ophthalmopathy with approximately 71% sensitivity and 72% to 85% specificity, a median of 6.5 months before onset.

The TCR beta CDR3 regions were amplified from the RNA transcripts. The first round of RT-PCR for the TCR CDR3 was performed with the HTBI primer set and the Qiagen OneStep RT-PCR kit. Libraries were constructed in a second round of multiplex PCR, after which size selection and purification were carried out. Libraries were sequenced paired-end with 100 bp reads on an Illumina HiSeq2000. Regarding the original processing steps: SOAPnuke was used to process the raw data, removing reads that contained adapters or uncalled bases, had a mean Phred below 15, or lacked an exact match to the constant primer or identifier. High-quality paired reads were merged using COPE v1.2.5, and each unique nucleotide sequence was defined as a clonotype. Clonotypes were aligned to IMGT TRBV, TRBD and TRBJ reference segments using MiTCR v1.1. Only V-J combinations with frequency above 0.0001, covering 98% to 99.2% of repertoires, were analysed. A TCS score was defined as the ratio of F50 (clonal expansion) to E x V (chaos), with BLOSUM62-based TCRdist applied between CDR3 peptides within each V-J. Welch's t-statistics and random forest reduced approximately 520 V-J features to 10 to 15, which were used in a naive Bayes classifier (R e1071). TCRdb ran its own pipeline on the public reads, namely fastp trimming at Q25 and MiXCR clone calling, and kept in-frame beta chains. Entries that share a CDR3 protein sequence are merged under the most common genes and DNA. The V and J calls and clone size are TCRdb's, not the authors'. The sample contains approximately 560,000 distinct CDR3 sequences, 15% to 19% of them found a single time. The biggest ten clones account for about 7% of the sample.

A patient counted as having stable Graves' hyperthyroidism if no progression to ophthalmopathy occurred over 18 months of follow-up. Hyperthyroidism patients were newly diagnosed, with disease duration under 2 months, and aged 18 to 65 years. Exclusion was applied to patients with uncontrolled infections, other autoimmune diseases, pregnancy or lactation. Diagnoses relied on clinical symptoms, serum thyroxine and TRAb, thyroid ultrasound and orbital computed tomography. Ficoll-Paque density gradient centrifugation was used to isolate PBMCs from approximately 11 ml of fresh peripheral blood. Total RNA was extracted with Trizol reagent, and quality was checked on an Agilent 2100 Bioanalyzer.

Source material: blood. The chain joins TRBV20-1 to TRBJ2-3, and TRBD2 aligns with 11 junction nucleotides. This clonotype was obtained from a woman under 40 with Graves' hyperthyroidism. The DNA sequence reads TGCAGTGCTAGATACCCTGGGACTAGCGGAATAGATGCAGATACGCAGTATTTT. It encodes CSARYPGTSGIDADTQYF.